Reported below is one T cell receptor (beta chain). The same CDR3 also results from other DNA sequences found in this sample. The PCR used 60 Vbeta and 13 Jbeta primers. The data were produced by immunoSEQ multiplex PCR, yet TCRdb's version contains in-frame clones alone and is incomplete. The sample carries some 65,000 clones, around 73% recorded once. This specimen belongs to a study of cytomegalovirus exposure and HLA in healthy donors. Looked up from germline, CDR1 is GTSNPN and CDR2 is SVGIG (reference sequence). Trimming took 3 bases from V and 3 from J, leaving 12 bases between them. The CDR3 is 13 residues long.

The sequence was collected from a girl aged 5 to 17 in good health and CMV-seropositive. V is TRBV30 and J is TRBJ2-7, with unresolved D. Sequencing was carried out using PBMCs. CDR3 nucleotides: TGTGCCTGGAGCGTCCCCGGTCGCTACGAGCAGTACTTC. This gives the protein CAWSVPGRYEQYF.